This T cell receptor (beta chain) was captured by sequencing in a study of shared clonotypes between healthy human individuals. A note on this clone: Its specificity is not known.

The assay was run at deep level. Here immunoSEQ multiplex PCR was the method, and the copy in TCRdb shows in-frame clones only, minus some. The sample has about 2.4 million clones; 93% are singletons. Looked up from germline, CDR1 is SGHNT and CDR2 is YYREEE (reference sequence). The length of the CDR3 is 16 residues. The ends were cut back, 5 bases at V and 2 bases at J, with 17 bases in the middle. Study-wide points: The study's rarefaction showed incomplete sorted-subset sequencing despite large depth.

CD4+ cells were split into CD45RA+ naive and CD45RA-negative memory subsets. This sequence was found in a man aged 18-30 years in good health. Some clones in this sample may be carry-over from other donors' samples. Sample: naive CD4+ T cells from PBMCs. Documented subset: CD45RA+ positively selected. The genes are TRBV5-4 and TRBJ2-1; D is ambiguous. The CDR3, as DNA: TGTGCCAGCAGACCGGCGGACGGGCGAACCTACAATGAGCAGTTCTTC. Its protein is CASRPADGRTYNEQFF.